Shown below are 25 T cell receptor beta chains from a single sample sequenced in a study of T cell repertoires in cytomegalovirus infection. MiXCR, run by TCRdb on the reads, gives a single entry per CDR3 protein. The table shows about 740,000 distinct CDR3 sequences, with 30% to 40% occurring only once. Antigens for these TCRs are unknown. Here the sequenced sample was cultured PBMCs, taken from culture after CMV antigen stimulation. Receptor source: a human donor in good health (CMV status not recorded). Some clones in this sample may be carry-over from other donors' samples.

This clonotype was detected many times. The CDR3 loop reads CASSLAYYNEQFF. CDR3 coding DNA: TGTGCCAGCAGCTTAGCGTACTACAATGAGCAGTTCTTC. V gene TRBV7-2 combines with J gene TRBJ2-1; D not resolved. The CDR3 runs to 13 residues. Germline assignment: CDR1 SGHTA and CDR2 FQGNSA. Trimming cost V 0 bases and J 3 bases, with 3 bases left between them.

Worth noting for this clonotype: A much larger clone differs from this one at a single base, so this may be a read error. Since no conserved phenylalanine or tryptophan closes the CDR3, a read error is the likely cause. The chain has TRBV7-8 and TRBJ1-3; D not certain. Per germline, CDR1 SGHVS and CDR2 FQNEAQ. This CDR3 region has 16 residues. V was shortened by 2 bases and J by 0 bases, with 11 bases between the two germline ends. CDR3 in amino acids: CASSLSGRSSGNTIYS. In DNA, the CDR3 is TGTGCCAGCAGCTTAAGCGGGAGGAGCTCTGGAAACACCATATATTCT.

This clonotype was counted between two and nine times. The V call is TRBV12-3 or TRBV12-4, the J call TRBJ1-5; D unresolved. The CDR3 covers 17 residues. Trimming left V 4 bases short and J 0 bases short, with 16 bases between. The CDR3 reads CASSSDRAGYSNQPQHF. CDR3 sequence (DNA): TGTGCCAGCAGTTCAGACCGGGCGGGGTATAGCAATCAGCCCCAGCATTTT.

The chain has TRBV7-2 and TRBJ2-1; D call uncertain. This CDR3 is 13 amino acids long. Per the germline V gene, CDR1 is SGHTA and CDR2 is FQGNSA. V lost 5 bases and J lost 5, with 10 bases in between. CDR3 nucleotides: TGTGCCAGCAGCCCGATGGGTGACAATGAGCAGTTCTTC. Protein product: CASSPMGDNEQFF.

This clonotype was found a few times. The genes are TRBV20-1 and TRBJ2-7; 7 bases line up with TRBD2. Germline lookup yields CDR1 DFQATT and CDR2 SNEGSKA (reference sequence). The CDR3 is made up of 13 amino acids. This CDR3 is CRPLAVFTYEQYF. CDR3 nucleotides: TGCAGGCCCCTAGCGGTATTCACCTACGAGCAGTACTTC.

This clonotype was observed a handful of times. The chain couples TRBV10-2 to TRBJ1-2; 8 nucleotides match TRBD1. From germline, CDR1 is WSHSY and CDR2 SAAADI. After removal of 7 bases from V and 5 bases from J, the junction contained 6 bases not matched to a gene. The CDR3 sequence is 13 residues long. The CDR3 coding sequence is TGCGCCAGCATCCCTGGACAGGGATATGGCTACACCTTC. Its translation is CASIPGQGYGYTF.

The V call is TRBV5-4, the J call TRBJ2-7; either TRBD1 or TRBD2 may supply D (5 bases each). V was cut by 3 bases and J by 6 bases, with 16 bases left in between. CDR1 and CDR2 from the germline V gene are SGHNT and YYREEE (reference sequence). CDR3 length: 14 amino acids. The DNA of the CDR3 is TGTGCCAGCAGCTCGAGGGACCGCGGAGGCGAGCAGTACTTC. It specifies CASSSRDRGGEQYF. Full variable domain (remainder filled in from reference TRBV5-4 and TRBJ2-7): ETGVTQSPTHLIKTRGQQVTLRCSSQSGHNTVSWYQQALGQGPQFIFQYYREEENGRGNFPPRFSGLQFPNYSSELNVNALELDDSALYLCASSSRDRGGEQYFGPGTRLTVT.

The sample holds a few counts of this clonotype. Written as DNA, the CDR3 is TGTGCCAGCAGTGCGGGCAGGGGCTACGAGCAGTACTTC. Encoded protein: CASSAGRGYEQYF. V usage is TRBV2 and J usage is TRBJ2-7, with a possible D match to TRBD1 (6 bases). Germline V gives CDR1 SNHLY, CDR2 FYNNEI. Trimming took 4 bases from V and 3 from J, leaving 10 bases between them. This CDR3 has 13 amino acids.

The V gene is TRBV20-1, the J gene TRBJ1-1, with D maybe TRBD1 (5 bases). Trimming pared 6 bases from V and 5 bases from J, leaving 19 bases between. The CDR3 extends over 14 amino acids. CDR1 DFQATT and CDR2 SNEGSKA come from the germline V gene (reference sequence). CDR3 sequence reads: CSAGIQGVGTEAFF. Here the CDR3 DNA reads TGCAGTGCCGGAATCCAAGGGGTTGGTACTGAAGCTTTCTTT.

This clonotype was observed once. The chain is built from TRBV27 and TRBJ1-4, with TRBD1 as a possible D gene (5 bases). The CDR3 spans 15 residues. Per the germline V gene, CDR1 is MNHEY and CDR2 is SMNVEV (reference sequence). With 4 bases removed from V and 7 bases from J, the gap between germline ends came to 16 bases. In DNA form, the CDR3 reads TGTGCCAGCAGTTCCCTCCCCCCTGGGGGTGAAAAACTGTTTTTT. Translating it yields CASSSLPPGGEKLFF.

The chain links TRBV7-6 to TRBJ2-5, with 10 bases lining up with TRBD2. The CDR3 has 16 amino acids. CDR1 and CDR2 from the germline V gene are SGHVS and FNYEAQ. V lost 1 base to trimming and J lost 5 bases; unmatched junction nucleotides: 7. CDR3 coding DNA: TGTGCCAGCAGCTTAGTGACTAGCGGGCTCGGGGAGACCCAGTACTTC. It translates to CASSLVTSGLGETQYF.

The rearrangement joins TRBV5-4 to TRBJ1-1, with a possible D match to TRBD1 (6 bases). Trimming cost V 0 bases and J 3 bases, with 15 bases left between them. Germline V gene lookup returns CDR1 SGHNT and CDR2 YYREEE (reference sequence). The CDR3 loop spans 16 amino acids. As DNA, the CDR3 is TGTGCCAGCAGCTTGGGGGCCCAGACAGGTTACACTGAAGCTTTCTTT. Its translation: CASSLGAQTGYTEAFF.

The chain links TRBV6-2 or TRBV6-3 to TRBJ1-2; D is possibly TRBD1 (5 bases). V lost 5 bases, J lost 3 bases, and 16 bases lay in between. CDR1 and CDR2 (germline): MNHEY, SVGEGT. There are 15 residues in the CDR3. DNA of the CDR3: TGTGCCAGCAGTCCCCCCCAGGGTCTACACTATGGCTACACCTTC. Protein: CASSPPQGLHYGYTF.

The J gene is TRBJ2-3, the V gene TRBV7-9; D unresolved. The V gene's germline CDR1 is SEHNR and CDR2 FQNEAQ (reference sequence). CDR3 size: 11 residues. Trimming pared 5 bases from V and 5 bases from J, leaving 5 bases between. The DNA for the CDR3 is TGTGCCAGCAGCCCTATAGATACGCAGTATTTT. The encoded protein is CASSPIDTQYF.

The CDR3 protein is CASSPWESSYNEQFF. The CDR3 coding sequence is TGTGCCAGCAGCCCCTGGGAGAGCTCCTACAATGAGCAGTTCTTC. This chain joins TRBV5-6 and TRBJ2-1; the D gene is possibly TRBD2 (5 bases). CDR3 length: 15 amino acids. Trimming cost V 4 bases and J 0 bases, with 11 bases left between them. Looked up from germline, CDR1 is SGHDT and CDR2 is YYEEEE.

This chain connects TRBV7-2 to TRBJ2-3; TRBD2 matches 7 bases. This CDR3 comprises 15 residues. Germline CDR1 SGHTA, CDR2 FQGNSA. J lost 5 bases, V lost 3 bases, and 8 bases had no gene match. CDR3 sequence (DNA): TGTGCCAGCAGCTTCTGGGGGGGAGGGTTAGATACGCAGTATTTT. Its protein is CASSFWGGGLDTQYF.

This clonotype appeared a few times. The chain combines TRBV7-6 with TRBJ2-2, with 9 bases fitting TRBD1. J was trimmed by 7 bases and V by 5 bases; bases with no gene match: 11. Germline V gene sequence: CDR1 SGHVS, CDR2 FNYEAQ. The CDR3 contains 16 residues. The CDR3 is CASSPRTGVKFGELFF. CDR3 DNA: TGTGCCAGCAGCCCCAGGACAGGGGTAAAATTCGGGGAGCTGTTTTTT.

V and J are TRBV11-3 and TRBJ2-7; 10 nucleotides agree with TRBD2. The germline gives CDR1 SGHNT, CDR2 YENEEA. The CDR3 spans 18 residues. After removal of 2 bases from V and 4 bases from J, the junction contained 14 bases not matched to a gene. DNA for the CDR3: TGTGCCAGCAGCTTAATGAATCTAGCGGGAGATAGATTGTACGAGCAGTACTTC. This translates into CASSLMNLAGDRLYEQYF.

The J gene is TRBJ2-1, the V gene TRBV7-2; possibly TRBD1 or TRBD2 for D (5 bases each). The germline gives CDR1 SGHTA, CDR2 FQGNSA. The CDR3 is made up of 15 amino acids. V was trimmed by 5 bases and J by 0 bases, leaving 11 bases between them. CDR3 nucleotide sequence: TGTGCCAGCAGCGGGGACCATAGCTCCTACAATGAGCAGTTCTTC. Protein product: CASSGDHSSYNEQFF.

This clonotype was observed a few times. The genes are TRBV27 and TRBJ2-2, with D perhaps given as TRBD1 or TRBD2 (6 bases each). Trimming cost V 4 bases and J 6 bases, with 9 bases left between them. CDR3 length equals 13 residues. Germline V lookup: CDR1 MNHEY, CDR2 SMNVEV (reference sequence). The CDR3 coding sequence is TGTGCCAGCAGTTCGGGGGCTGCCGGGGAGCTGTTTTTT. This codes for CASSSGAAGELFF.

In its sample, this clonotype was seen many times. The chain recombines TRBV7-8 with TRBJ1-3, with D unclear. Germline V gene lookup returns CDR1 SGHVS and CDR2 FQNEAQ. This CDR3 region has 14 residues. Trimming took off 4 bases at V and 4 bases at J, with 11 bases between the two ends. In DNA, the CDR3 is TGTGCCAGCAGCTCCAGGATGGGAGGAAACACCATATATTTT. As protein: CASSSRMGGNTIYF.

Regarding this clonotype: A junction end diverges from the germline sequence, so it may reflect a read error. The chain has TRBV4-1 and TRBJ2-3, with TRBD2 identical over 9 bases. In germline, CDR1 is MGHRA, CDR2 YSYEKL. The CDR3 contains 17 residues. CDR3 in amino acids: CASSQEDPSGATDTQYF. The DNA for the CDR3 is TGTGCCAGCAGCCAAGAGGACCCTAGCGGGGCCACAGATACGCAGTATTTT.

This clonotype was counted many times. This rearrangement joins TRBV7-8 to TRBJ2-3; TRBD1 agrees at 7 bases. The germline V gene has CDR1 SGHVS and CDR2 FQNEAQ. This CDR3 comprises 13 residues. V shed 6 bases and J 4 bases; nucleotides not matched to a gene: 4. CDR3 coding DNA: TGTGCCAGCAGTAGACAGGGCTCAGATACGCAGTATTTT. Protein sequence: CASSRQGSDTQYF.

This clonotype has at least ten counts. The genes are TRBV7-2 and TRBJ2-4, with a tentative D call TRBD1 (6 bases). There are 14 residues in the CDR3. From germline, CDR1 is SGHTA and CDR2 FQGNSA. V gave up 5 bases and J gave up 4 bases, with 12 bases separating them. Here the CDR3 DNA reads TGTGCCAGCAGCACCGGGACACTTAAAAACATTCAGTACTTC. It yields the protein CASSTGTLKNIQYF.

This clonotype was found a few times. The chain is built from TRBV6-1 and TRBJ1-1; perhaps TRBD1 as D (5 bases). Trimming shortened V by 6 bases and J by 0 bases, and 11 bases separated the two germline ends. The V gene's germline CDR1 is MNHNS and CDR2 SASEGT. The CDR3 is made up of 14 amino acids. CDR3 protein: CASSRMTVNTEAFF. CDR3 in DNA: TGTGCCAGCAGCCGGATGACAGTGAACACTGAAGCTTTCTTT.